One and the same sample provided the 14 T cell receptor beta chains below, sequenced in a study of tumor-infiltrating lymphocytes in primary liver carcinoma. A constant-region primer primed TCR beta cDNA synthesis from 450 to 550 ng of total RNA. Three rounds of nested multiplex PCR with slightly modified ARM-PCR produced TCR beta libraries. In the first two PCR rounds, TRBV1-TRBV30 forward primers were paired with a C-beta reverse primer, and each round lasted around 10 cycles. TCRdb ran MiXCR on the multiplex PCR reads and lists one entry per CDR3 protein. Of some 180,000 distinct CDR3 sequences listed, roughly 60% are singletons. RNA isolated from unsorted whole blood supplied the blood RNA, with germline DNA also extracted. Sequences were obtained from peripheral blood. The receptor source for this set is a man aged 40-49 years with primary liver carcinoma and hepatitis B virus infection.

This chain links TRBV30 with TRBJ1-5; 8 bases agree with TRBD1. V lost 3 bases and J lost 7; bases outside the gene matches: 11. The CDR3 consists of 15 residues. Germline V lookup: CDR1 GTSNPN, CDR2 SVGIG (reference sequence). The CDR3 sequence: CAWRMGTGERQPQHF. The CDR3 DNA follows: TGTGCCTGGAGAATGGGGACAGGAGAACGACAGCCCCAGCATTTT. The variable domain in full, with the rest retrieved from reference TRBV30 and TRBJ1-5, is SQTIHQWPATLVQPVGSPLSLECTVEGTSNPNLYWYRQAAGRGLQLLFYSVGIGQISSEVPQNLSASRPQDRQFILSSKKLLLSDSGFYLCAWRMGTGERQPQHFGDGTRLSIL.

This rearrangement joins TRBV5-1 to TRBJ2-4; D remains ambiguous. Per germline, CDR1 SGHRS and CDR2 YFSETQ. With 4 bases removed from V and 3 bases from J, the gap between germline ends came to 14 bases. The CDR3 extends over 15 amino acids. The CDR3 nucleotides read TGCGCCAGCAGCCGTTCAGGTGACGGCAAAAACATTCAGTACTTC. Encoded protein: CASSRSGDGKNIQYF.

This CDR3 is CASSITGVLGQPQHF. The CDR3 DNA follows: TGTGCCAGCAGTATAACAGGGGTTTTGGGTCAGCCCCAGCATTTT. The V and J genes are TRBV6-5 and TRBJ1-5; TRBD1 matches at 7 bases. Trimming removed 5 bases from V and 6 bases from J; junction bases left unmatched: 10. This CDR3 region has 15 residues. From germline, CDR1 is MNHEY and CDR2 SVGAGI.

The V gene is TRBV21-1, the J gene TRBJ2-6; the D call in the table, TRBD1, was not verified against the DNA. TRBV21-1 is deemed a pseudogene. The CDR3 totals 17 residues. This CDR3 is CAGMPGQGGFGANVLTF. Written as DNA, the CDR3 is TGTGCCGGGATGCCGGGACAGGGAGGGTTTGGGGCCAACGTCCTGACTTTC.

As for this clonotype: In this CDR3 the conserved last residue, phenylalanine or tryptophan, is missing, so a read error is likely. The chain is built from TRBV6-1 and TRBJ2-3, with D maybe TRBD1 (6 bases). Per germline, CDR1 MNHNS and CDR2 SASEGT. The V end lost 7 bases, the J end lost 4 bases, and 12 bases lay between the germline ends. The CDR3 spans 13 residues. CDR3 region: CASTPGAADTQYL. Written as DNA, the CDR3 is TGTGCCAGCACACCAGGGGCGGCAGATACGCAGTATCTT.

This clonotype was counted a few times. The chain has TRBV12-5 and TRBJ2-1, with 10 bases matching TRBD1. This CDR3 contains 13 residues. V dropped 10 bases and J dropped 6; count of bases not matched to a gene: 6. CDR1 LGHNT and CDR2 FRNRAP come from the germline V gene. The CDR3 nucleotides read TGTGCTACCGGGACAGGGGTTGGCAATGAGCAGTTCTTC. Its protein product is CATGTGVGNEQFF.

The V call is TRBV4-1, the J call TRBJ2-5, with a possible D match to TRBD1 (5 bases). CDR3 size: 14 residues. Trimming took 0 bases from V and 5 from J, leaving 10 bases between them. The V gene's germline CDR1 is MGHRA and CDR2 YSYEKL. CDR3 region: CASSQEGPSETQYF. CDR3 nucleotides: TGCGCCAGCAGCCAAGAGGGGCCCTCGGAGACCCAGTACTTC.

V usage is TRBV6-5 and J usage is TRBJ2-2; TRBD1 might be the D (6 bases). Per germline, CDR1 MNHEY and CDR2 SVGAGI. The CDR3 consists of 13 residues. Trimming stripped 6 bases from V and 4 bases from J, with 9 bases between. In nucleotides, the CDR3 is TGTGCCAGCAGCGCACAGGGCACCGGGGAGCTGTTTTTT. Its protein product is CASSAQGTGELFF.

This clonotype came up once. This sequence joins TRBV5-4 and TRBJ2-1; 11 nucleotides agree with TRBD2. V trimming: 6 bases; J trimming: 4 bases; junction bases outside the gene matches: 6. This CDR3 is 15 amino acids long. Per the germline V gene, CDR1 is SGHNT and CDR2 is YYREEE (reference sequence). The CDR3 region has the DNA TGTGCCAGCAAACTTCTAGCGGGGGGTTACAATGAGCAGTTCTTC. It translates to CASKLLAGGYNEQFF.

With regard to this clonotype: Sequence at one end of the junction differs from germline and may be a read error. This chain joins TRBV11-2 and TRBJ2-7; TRBD1 agrees at 10 bases. The germline CDR1 and CDR2 sequences are SGHAT and FQNNGV. CDR3 length: 16 residues. CDR3 sequence reads: CTSSLSEGQGEYEQCF. The CDR3 bases are TGTACCAGCAGCTTATCGGAAGGACAGGGGGAGTACGAGCAGTGCTTC. Full variable domain (outside the CDR3, taken from reference TRBV11-2 and TRBJ2-7): EAGVAQSPRYKIIEKRQSVAFWCNPISGHATLYWYQQILGQGPKLLIQFQNNGVVDDSQLPKDRFSAERLKGVDSTLKIQPAKLEDSAVYLCTSSLSEGQGEYEQCFGPGTRLTVT.

A remark on this clonotype: Germline and junction disagree at one end, which may indicate a read error. The chain combines TRBV4-1 with TRBJ2-4; D possibly matches TRBD1 or TRBD2 (5 bases each). Germline V gives CDR1 MGHRA, CDR2 YSYEKL. The CDR3 sequence is 15 residues long. CDR3: CVSSQTGLAKNIQYF. CDR3 nucleotides: TGCGTCAGCAGCCAAACAGGACTAGCCAAAAACATTCAGTACTTC.

This clonotype appeared many times. The J gene is TRBJ2-1, the V gene TRBV11-2, with D unresolved. In germline, CDR1 is SGHAT, CDR2 FQNNGV. This CDR3 has 12 residues. V lost 1 base and J lost 9, with 7 bases in between. This CDR3 is CASSLGPIEQFF. The DNA for the CDR3 is TGTGCCAGCAGCTTAGGGCCAATTGAGCAGTTCTTC.

The chain combines TRBV10-2 with TRBJ2-7; D is perhaps TRBD2 (6 bases). Germline CDR1 WSHSY, CDR2 SAAADI. Trimming shortened V by 3 bases and J by 7 bases, and 22 bases separated the two germline ends. CDR3 length equals 16 residues. This CDR3 reads CASSEGFGRRGWEQYF. The CDR3 nucleotides are TGCGCCAGCAGTGAAGGGTTCGGGCGGCGGGGTTGGGAGCAGTACTTC.

This clonotype was detected once. This may be a read error: a much more frequent sequence differs by one nucleotide. The chain couples TRBV11-2 to TRBJ2-5, with D tentatively TRBD1 or TRBD2 (6 bases each). This CDR3 has 15 residues. Germline CDR1 is SGHAT and CDR2 is FQNNGV. This chain's CDR3 is CASNLAVGGLETQYF. CDR3 sequence (DNA): TGTGCCAGCAACTTAGCCGTCGGGGGCTTAGAGACCCAGTACTTC.